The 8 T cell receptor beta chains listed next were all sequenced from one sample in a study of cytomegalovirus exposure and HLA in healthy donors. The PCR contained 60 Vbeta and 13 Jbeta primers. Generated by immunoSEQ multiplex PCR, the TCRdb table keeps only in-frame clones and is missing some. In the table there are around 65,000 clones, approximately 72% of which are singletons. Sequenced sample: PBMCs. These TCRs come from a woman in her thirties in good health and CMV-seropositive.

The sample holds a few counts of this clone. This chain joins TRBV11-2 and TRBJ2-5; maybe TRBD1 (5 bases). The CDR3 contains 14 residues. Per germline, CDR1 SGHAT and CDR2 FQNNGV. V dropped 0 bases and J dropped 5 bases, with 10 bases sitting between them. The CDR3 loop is CASSLDWTRETQYF. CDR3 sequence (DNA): TGTGCCAGCAGCTTAGATTGGACACGGGAGACCCAGTACTTC.

The CDR3 DNA is TGTGCCAGCAGCTCGGACAGGAGTTATAGCAATCAGCCCCAGCATTTT. Amino acid sequence: CASSSDRSYSNQPQHF. The V and J genes are TRBV7-9 and TRBJ1-5, with 7 bases matching TRBD1. This CDR3 spans 16 amino acids. The germline CDR1 and CDR2 sequences are SEHNR and FQNEAQ (reference sequence). The V and J ends lost 4 bases and 0 bases, in that order; junction bases with no gene match: 6.

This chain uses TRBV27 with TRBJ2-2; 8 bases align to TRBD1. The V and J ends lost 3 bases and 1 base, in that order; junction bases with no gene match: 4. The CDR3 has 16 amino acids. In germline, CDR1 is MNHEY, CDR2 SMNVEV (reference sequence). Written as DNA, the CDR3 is TGTGCCAGCAGTTTCCCGGGACAGGTGAACACCGGGGAGCTGTTTTTT. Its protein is CASSFPGQVNTGELFF.

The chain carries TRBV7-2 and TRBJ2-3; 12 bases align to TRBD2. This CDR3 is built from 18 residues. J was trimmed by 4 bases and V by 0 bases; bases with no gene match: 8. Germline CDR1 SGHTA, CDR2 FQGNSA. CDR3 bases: TGTGCCAGCAGCTTAGCTCTAGCGGGAGGGCCAGCGGCAGATACGCAGTATTTT. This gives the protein CASSLALAGGPAADTQYF.

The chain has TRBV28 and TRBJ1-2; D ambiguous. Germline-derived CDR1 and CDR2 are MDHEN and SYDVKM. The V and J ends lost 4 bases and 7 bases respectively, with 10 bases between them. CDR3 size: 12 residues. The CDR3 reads CASSSSGVGYTF. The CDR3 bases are TGTGCCAGCAGTTCGAGCGGGGTTGGCTACACCTTC.

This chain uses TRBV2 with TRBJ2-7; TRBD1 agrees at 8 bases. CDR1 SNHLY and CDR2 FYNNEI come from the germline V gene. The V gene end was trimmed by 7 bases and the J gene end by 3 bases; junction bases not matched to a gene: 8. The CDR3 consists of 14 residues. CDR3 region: CASNLDREYYEQYF. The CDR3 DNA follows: TGTGCCAGCAATCTGGACAGGGAGTACTACGAGCAGTACTTC. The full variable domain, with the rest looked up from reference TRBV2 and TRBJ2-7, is EPEVTQTPSHQVTQMGQEVILRCVPISNHLYFYWYRQILGQKVEFLVSFYNNEISEKSEIFDDQFSVERPDGSNFTLKIRSTKLEDSAMYFCASNLDREYYEQYFGPGTRLTVT.

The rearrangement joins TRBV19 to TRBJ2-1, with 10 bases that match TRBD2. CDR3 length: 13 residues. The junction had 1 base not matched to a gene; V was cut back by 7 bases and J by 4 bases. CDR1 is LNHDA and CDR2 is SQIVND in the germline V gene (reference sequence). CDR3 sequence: CASTAGGYNEQFF. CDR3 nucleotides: TGTGCCAGTACAGCGGGAGGGTACAATGAGCAGTTCTTC.

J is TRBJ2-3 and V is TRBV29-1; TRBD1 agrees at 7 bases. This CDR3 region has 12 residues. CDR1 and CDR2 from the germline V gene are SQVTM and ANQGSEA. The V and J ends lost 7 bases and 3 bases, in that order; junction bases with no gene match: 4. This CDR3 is CSAGTVTDTQYF. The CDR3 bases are TGCAGCGCCGGGACAGTAACAGATACGCAGTATTTT.